The 27 T cell receptor beta chains below all came from one sample that was sequenced in a study of T cells after yellow fever vaccination (dated by TCRdb to between 2018 and 2020). In the paper's terms, the treatment or condition label means: live attenuated yellow fever vaccine strain. Receptor amplification or capture employed 5' RACE. Instrument used: Illumina HiSeq 2500. TCRdb passed the public sequencing reads through fastp at Q25 and MiXCR, retaining productive beta sequences. All rows with the same CDR3 protein become a single entry with the most common DNA and genes. The sample table holds approximately 600,000 distinct CDR3 sequences, of which roughly an eighth were seen once. Clones ranked in the top ten supply more than 12% of the sample. The sample in question was PBMCs, obtained on the day of the yellow fever booster vaccination. Every receptor here comes from a man aged 25 to 40 who received the YFV17D yellow fever vaccine.

Only a few counts were recorded for this clonotype. J is TRBJ2-5 and V is TRBV28; D is perhaps TRBD2 (6 bases). This CDR3 has 14 residues. The V end lost 6 bases, the J end lost 5 bases, and 16 bases lay between the germline ends. Germline V gene sequence: CDR1 MDHEN, CDR2 SYDVKM. The CDR3 sequence is CASRTGSLGETQYF. CDR3 nucleotide sequence: TGTGCCAGCAGGACCGGGAGTCTTGGTGAGACCCAGTACTTC.

The chain is built from TRBV4-3 and TRBJ2-5; perhaps D is TRBD1 or TRBD2 (6 bases each). V lost 0 bases to trimming and J lost 5 bases, with 16 bases between them. CDR3 length: 16 residues. Germline CDR1 is LGHNA and CDR2 is YSLEER. The CDR3 DNA follows: TGCGCCAGCAGCCAAGATAAGGGGGGCGTTGGGGAGACCCAGTACTTC. As protein: CASSQDKGGVGETQYF.

This clonotype was counted at least ten times. The V call is TRBV19, the J call TRBJ2-1, with D perhaps TRBD1 or TRBD2 (6 bases each). This CDR3 spans 15 amino acids. The germline V gene encodes CDR1 LNHDA and CDR2 SQIVND (reference sequence). V was trimmed by 5 bases and J by 7 bases, leaving 18 bases between them. CDR3 region: CASSVDRRSGNEQFF. CDR3 DNA: TGTGCCAGTAGTGTCGACAGGAGAAGCGGGAATGAGCAGTTCTTC.

This clonotype occurred a few times. The chain is built from TRBV6-2 or TRBV6-3 and TRBJ1-2; 9 bases map to TRBD1. The ends lost 8 bases at V and 6 bases at J; junction bases unmatched: 7. CDR1 and CDR2 (germline): MNHEY, SVGEGT. The CDR3 contains 13 residues. DNA of the CDR3: TGTGCCAGCGCCAGACAGGGGGTAAATGGCTACACCTTC. This translates into CASARQGVNGYTF.

This clonotype was counted ten times or more. This rearrangement joins TRBV7-9 to TRBJ2-7; 9 bases are shared with TRBD1. In germline, CDR1 is SEHNR, CDR2 FQNEAQ (reference sequence). The CDR3 runs 15 residues. The V segment lost 3 bases and the J segment 1 base; nucleotides outside the gene matches: 4. CDR3 sequence: CASSFQQGASYEQYF. DNA of the CDR3: TGTGCCAGCAGCTTTCAACAGGGGGCTTCCTACGAGCAGTACTTC.

The chain is built from TRBV15 and TRBJ2-7, with a tentative D call TRBD2 (5 bases). The CDR3 is 16 amino acids. Looked up from germline, CDR1 is LNHNV and CDR2 is YYDKDF (reference sequence). Trimming removed 0 bases from V and 2 bases from J, with 14 bases in between. CDR3 nucleotide sequence: TGTGCCACCAGCAGAGATGGGCGGGCCTCGACCTACGAGCAGTACTTC. The encoded protein is CATSRDGRASTYEQYF.

This clonotype was detected only a few times. This chain uses TRBV6-6 with TRBJ1-1, with TRBD1 matching over 7 bases. The CDR3 is 13 amino acids. The germline V gene has CDR1 MNHNY and CDR2 SVGAGI (reference sequence). With V trimmed by 2 bases and J by 5 bases, 2 bases remained unmatched. The CDR3, as DNA: TGTGCCAGCAGTTACAACAGGGGAACTGAAGCTTTCTTT. Encoded protein: CASSYNRGTEAFF.

This clonotype was counted only a few times. J is TRBJ1-5 and V is TRBV9, with 7 bases identical to TRBD1. V shed 2 bases, J shed 3 bases, and the junction held 5 bases outside the gene matches. The CDR3 has 15 residues. The germline gives CDR1 SGDLS, CDR2 YYNGEE. CDR3 loop: CASSVEGTVNQPQHF. In nucleotides, the CDR3 is TGTGCCAGCAGCGTGGAAGGGACAGTCAATCAGCCCCAGCATTTT.

For the CDR3, the DNA is TGCAGTGCTGACGGTTACAATGAGCAGTTCTTC. Translation gives CSADGYNEQFF. The chain is built from TRBV20-1 and TRBJ2-1; D unresolved. V was trimmed by 5 bases and J by 4 bases, leaving 6 bases between them. Germline assignment: CDR1 DFQATT and CDR2 SNEGSKA (reference sequence). The CDR3 extends over 11 amino acids.

The sample holds many counts of this clonotype. The chain couples TRBV20-1 to TRBJ1-1; TRBD1 is a possible D gene (5 bases). Germline CDR1 and CDR2: DFQATT and SNEGSKA (reference sequence). V dropped 0 bases and J dropped 1 base, with 9 bases sitting between them. This CDR3 region has 14 residues. The CDR3 sequence: CSAREGVPNTEAFF. CDR3 nucleotide sequence: TGCAGTGCTAGAGAAGGGGTACCGAACACTGAAGCTTTCTTT.

This clonotype was observed a few times. The chain employs TRBV7-2 and TRBJ1-6; tentative D call: TRBD1 (6 bases). Deletions cut 5 bases from V and 10 bases from J, with 15 bases between. Germline loops: CDR1 SGHTA, CDR2 FQGNSA. The CDR3 sequence is 14 residues long. This CDR3 reads CASSTTTGRSPLHF. CDR3 in DNA: TGTGCCAGCAGCACCACGACAGGACGCTCACCCCTCCACTTT.

This clonotype was counted only a few times. This chain uses TRBV19 with TRBJ1-2; D call uncertain. Trimming pared 6 bases from V and 4 bases from J, leaving 18 bases between. Germline V lookup: CDR1 LNHDA, CDR2 SQIVND (reference sequence). This CDR3 has 15 amino acids. The CDR3: CASRTLLDFRYGYTF. The CDR3 DNA is TGTGCCAGTAGAACCTTATTAGACTTCCGCTATGGCTACACCTTC.

This clonotype was counted a few times. The genes are TRBV6-2 or TRBV6-3 and TRBJ2-5, with 8 bases identical to TRBD1. V shed 2 bases, J shed 7 bases, and the junction held 9 bases outside the gene matches. From germline, CDR1 is MNHEY and CDR2 SVGEGT. The CDR3 has 15 amino acids. The CDR3 here is CASSYAGGGLGTQYF. CDR3 nucleotides: TGTGCCAGCAGTTACGCAGGGGGCGGATTGGGGACCCAGTACTTC.

The genes are TRBV10-1 and TRBJ1-1, with a tentative D call TRBD1 (5 bases). The germline V gene encodes CDR1 WNHNN and CDR2 SYGVQD (reference sequence). The length of the CDR3 is 13 residues. Trimming pared 10 bases from V and 0 bases from J, leaving 12 bases between. The CDR3 reads CATKEDMNTEAFF. CDR3 coding DNA: TGCGCCACGAAGGAGGACATGAACACTGAAGCTTTCTTT.

In this sample, this clonotype turned up a few times. V is TRBV29-1 and J is TRBJ1-2; D not certain. The germline gives CDR1 SQVTM, CDR2 ANQGSEA. Between the trimmed V and J ends, which lost 0 bases and 7 bases, there was a span of 3 bases. The CDR3 consists of 10 residues. The CDR3 coding sequence is TGCAGCGTTGAAGACCTTGGCTACACCTTC. It yields the protein CSVEDLGYTF.

This clonotype was seen a few times. The chain is built from TRBV20-1 and TRBJ2-5, with D perhaps assigned TRBD1 or TRBD2 (5 bases each). The CDR3 length is 14 residues. Germline V lookup: CDR1 DFQATT, CDR2 SNEGSKA (reference sequence). Trimming took 4 bases from V and 3 from J, leaving 15 bases between them. The CDR3 sequence is CSANTGTAEETQYF. The CDR3 DNA sequence: TGCAGTGCTAACACCGGGACCGCAGAAGAGACCCAGTACTTC.

The chain combines TRBV10-3 with TRBJ1-1; D remains ambiguous. CDR1 is ENHRY, CDR2 SYGVKD, per germline. There are 14 residues in the CDR3. The V end lost 10 bases, the J end lost 0 bases, and 15 bases lay between the germline ends. CDR3 DNA sequence: TGTGCCAGGGATTGCGGCCACATGAACACTGAAGCTTTCTTT. Encoded protein: CARDCGHMNTEAFF.

This clonotype has only a few counts. The V gene is TRBV25-1, the J gene TRBJ2-2, with no clear D. Germline V gene sequence: CDR1 MGHDK, CDR2 SYGVNS. Trimming removed 7 bases from V and 8 bases from J, with 8 bases in between. The CDR3 has 11 amino acids. The chain's CDR3 is CASTRVGELFF. The CDR3 nucleotides are TGTGCCAGCACAAGGGTGGGGGAGCTGTTTTTT.

Many counts were recorded for this clonotype. The rearrangement uses TRBV5-1 and TRBJ2-7; 11 bases are shared with TRBD1. J was trimmed by 2 bases and V by 6 bases; bases with no gene match: 1. The CDR3 is 13 residues long. Germline CDR1 reads SGHRS; CDR2 reads YFSETQ. For the CDR3, the DNA is TGCGCCAGCACGGGACAGGGGGCCTACGAGCAGTACTTC. Its protein is CASTGQGAYEQYF.

The chain recombines TRBV27 with TRBJ2-1; the D gene is possibly TRBD2 (6 bases). Trimming took off 0 bases at V and 6 bases at J, with 9 bases between the two ends. The CDR3 is 14 residues long. CDR1 and CDR2 (germline): MNHEY, SMNVEV (reference sequence). CDR3 sequence: CASSLSSRGNEQFF. In nucleotides, the CDR3 is TGTGCCAGCAGTTTATCGTCGCGGGGCAATGAGCAGTTCTTC.

The CDR3 DNA reads as TGTGCCAGCTCACCGCGATCCCCAGAACCCTTCGAGCAGTACTTC. It specifies CASSPRSPEPFEQYF. The chain joins TRBV18 to TRBJ2-7; D is unresolved. Deletions cut 3 bases from V and 6 bases from J, with 18 bases between. This CDR3 has 15 amino acids. Germline V lookup: CDR1 KGHSH, CDR2 LQKENI.

This clonotype was seen a handful of times. This sequence joins TRBV6-5 and TRBJ2-1, with 14 nucleotides matching TRBD2. CDR1 is MNHEY and CDR2 is SVGAGI in the germline V gene. The CDR3 spans 18 residues. J lost 7 bases, V lost 0 bases, and 8 bases had no gene match. CDR3 DNA sequence: TGTGCCAGCAGTTACTCGATAGGACTAGCGGGAGGTGAAAATGAGCAGTTCTTC. Protein sequence: CASSYSIGLAGGENEQFF.

This clonotype was counted ten times or more. V gene TRBV4-3 combines with J gene TRBJ2-1; TRBD2 matches at 9 bases. The V and J ends lost 3 bases and 2 bases, in that order; junction bases with no gene match: 5. The V gene's germline CDR1 is LGHNA and CDR2 YSLEER. The CDR3 consists of 16 residues. The CDR3 nucleotides read TGCGCCAGCAGCCAGCGAGCGGGAGGTCCCTACAATGAGCAGTTCTTC. This codes for CASSQRAGGPYNEQFF.

The sample holds a few counts of this clonotype. CDR3 sequence reads: CASSLFGGLRETQYF. CDR3 nucleotides: TGTGCCAGCAGCCTGTTTGGGGGGCTGCGAGAGACCCAGTACTTC. The chain joins TRBV5-4 to TRBJ2-5; tentatively, D is TRBD1 or TRBD2 (6 bases each). Germline CDR1 SGHNT, CDR2 YYREEE (reference sequence). Between the trimmed V and J ends, which lost 4 bases and 4 bases, there was a span of 17 bases. This CDR3 is 15 amino acids long.

This rearrangement joins TRBV29-1 to TRBJ2-7; no clear D. Trimming took off 4 bases at V and 0 bases at J, with 7 bases between the two ends. CDR1 and CDR2 from the germline V gene are SQVTM and ANQGSEA. This CDR3 has 12 amino acids. The DNA for the CDR3 is TGCAGCGTTGGGGTTTCCTCCTACGAGCAGTACTTC. Amino acids: CSVGVSSYEQYF.

A few counts support this clonotype. The chain employs TRBV6-5 and TRBJ1-1, with 9 bases identical to TRBD1. This CDR3 region has 14 residues. Losses at the gene ends were 5 bases for V and 8 bases for J; bases not matched to a gene: 9. Germline loops: CDR1 MNHEY, CDR2 SVGAGI. CDR3 DNA: TGTGCCAGCAGTCTGGACAGGGGTCCCGCAGAAGCTTTCTTT. This gives the protein CASSLDRGPAEAFF.

This clonotype was seen only a few times. The CDR3 sequence: CAWRTWAGIYGYTF. In DNA form, the CDR3 reads TGTGCCTGGAGAACCTGGGCTGGGATCTATGGCTACACCTTC. This rearrangement joins TRBV30 to TRBJ1-2; the D is unclear. The V gene's germline CDR1 is GTSNPN and CDR2 SVGIG (reference sequence). The CDR3 loop spans 14 amino acids. V lost 3 bases and J lost 4, with 15 bases in between.